This TCR beta chain stems from a study of OX40 agonist ivuxolimab in advanced cancers. The data were produced by immunoSEQ multiplex PCR, yet TCRdb's version contains in-frame clones alone and is incomplete. The sample contains approximately 90,000 clones, more than 70% of which appear only once. The CDR3 is 14 residues long. Per germline, CDR1 KGHSH and CDR2 LQKENI. J was trimmed by 9 bases and V by 3 bases; bases with no gene match: 5. The chain carries TRBV18 and TRBJ2-1; 10 bases map to TRBD2. Sequenced material: CD4+ or CD8+ T cells sorted from blood, taken in a trial of the OX40 agonist ivuxolimab. The TCR originated in an adult with an advanced solid tumor such as melanoma, head and neck, liver or kidney cancer. This CDR3 reads CASSPSGGASEQFF. CDR3 bases: TGTGCCAGCTCACCGAGCGGGGGGGCTAGTGAGCAGTTCTTC.